One sample yielded the 27 T cell receptor beta chains listed below, sequenced in a study of T cell changes during pregnancy in multiple sclerosis. Libraries were prepared by immunoSEQ multiplex PCR; TCRdb keeps only in-frame clonotypes and omits some of them. The sample records about 40,000 clones, roughly nine tenths being singletons. The specimen was CD4+ T cells from peripheral blood mononuclear cells, collected before pregnancy. These TCRs come from a female donor with multiple sclerosis, enrolled in a pregnancy study.

The chain links TRBV28 to TRBJ1-5; TRBD1 agrees at 9 bases. The CDR3 covers 16 residues. Trimming took 10 bases from V and 1 from J; bases not matched to a gene: 11. CDR1 is MDHEN and CDR2 is SYDVKM in the germline V gene. The CDR3 bases are TGTGCCATTGGACAGGGGATCGTGCTAAGCAATCAGCCCCAGCATTTT. Translating it yields CAIGQGIVLSNQPQHF.

The chain's CDR3 is CASMLAGGGEQFF. The DNA for the CDR3 is TGTGCCAGCATGCTAGCGGGAGGGGGGGAGCAGTTCTTC. J is TRBJ2-1 and V is TRBV2; 12 positions match TRBD2. CDR1 is SNHLY and CDR2 is FYNNEI in the germline V gene. This CDR3 spans 13 amino acids. The ends lost 7 bases at V and 10 bases at J; junction bases unmatched: 5.

The genes are TRBV11-3 and TRBJ2-7, with D possibly matching TRBD2 (5 bases). There are 17 residues in the CDR3. Germline CDR1 is SGHNT and CDR2 is YENEEA. V gave up 3 bases and J gave up 0 bases, with 18 bases separating them. Here the CDR3 reads CASSLVGSGSRSYEQYF. The CDR3 region has the DNA TGTGCCAGCAGCTTGGTTGGATCTGGGAGCCGCTCCTACGAGCAGTACTTC.

The V and J genes are TRBV28 and TRBJ2-7; 11 bases are a match to TRBD1. CDR3 length equals 16 residues. Germline V gives CDR1 MDHEN, CDR2 SYDVKM. The V and J ends lost 5 bases and 5 bases, in that order; junction bases with no gene match: 11. The CDR3 DNA follows: TGTGCCAGCAGTCAACTGTTTCGGACAGGGGGCGACGAGCAGTACTTC. This codes for CASSQLFRTGGDEQYF.

The chain has TRBV6-1 and TRBJ1-2, with 7 bases fitting TRBD1. The germline CDR1 and CDR2 sequences are MNHNS and SASEGT. Trimming cost V 6 bases and J 10 bases; bases outside gene matches: 5. The CDR3 has 11 residues. CDR3 protein: CASSRDSHYTF. Written as DNA, the CDR3 is TGTGCCAGCAGCCGGGACAGCCACTACACCTTC.

The J gene is TRBJ2-3, the V gene TRBV5-6; unclear D gene. CDR3 length equals 15 residues. Germline CDR1 reads SGHDT; CDR2 reads YYEEEE. V lost 0 bases and J 4 bases, leaving 12 bases between the germline ends. The CDR3 DNA follows: TGTGCCAGCAGCTTGGTCGGATCAGGCGCAGATACGCAGTATTTT. It codes for CASSLVGSGADTQYF.

V is TRBV29-1 and J is TRBJ2-3, with 8 bases aligning to TRBD2. CDR1 SQVTM and CDR2 ANQGSEA come from the germline V gene. The CDR3 is 14 residues long. The J segment lost 3 bases and the V segment lost 7 bases, leaving 9 bases of the junction unmatched. CDR3 residues: CSGKTSVATDTQYF. The CDR3 bases are TGCAGCGGAAAGACTAGCGTAGCGACAGATACGCAGTATTTT.

The chain combines TRBV28 with TRBJ2-7; TRBD2 matches at 7 bases. There are 14 residues in the CDR3. The germline V gene encodes CDR1 MDHEN and CDR2 SYDVKM. The junction had 9 bases not matched to a gene; V was cut back by 6 bases and J by 4 bases. As DNA, the CDR3 is TGTGCCAGCAGGCGAGGGGAGGGCGGATACGAGCAGTACTTC. Protein product: CASRRGEGGYEQYF.

V and J are TRBV6-1 and TRBJ2-5, with D perhaps matching TRBD1 (5 bases). The germline V gene encodes CDR1 MNHNS and CDR2 SASEGT. The V end was cut by 0 bases, the J end by 7 bases, with 18 bases between. This CDR3 is built from 16 residues. The CDR3 sequence: CASSEAPLGRQTTQYF. The CDR3 DNA reads as TGTGCCAGCAGTGAAGCACCATTGGGGCGGCAGACGACCCAGTACTTC.

The chain couples TRBV30 to TRBJ1-2; tentatively, D is TRBD1 (5 bases). V was pared by 3 bases and J by 7 bases, with 9 bases between. The germline V gene encodes CDR1 GTSNPN and CDR2 SVGIG (reference sequence). This CDR3 comprises 11 residues. Here the CDR3 reads CAWSLQVGYTF. The CDR3 DNA is TGTGCCTGGAGCCTACAGGTTGGCTACACCTTC. Using reference TRBV30 and TRBJ1-2 for the parts outside the CDR3, the full variable domain is SQTIHQWPATLVQPVGSPLSLECTVEGTSNPNLYWYRQAAGRGLQLLFYSVGIGQISSEVPQNLSASRPQDRQFILSSKKLLLSDSGFYLCAWSLQVGYTFGSGTRLTVV.

The CDR3 is CASSVGLNYTF. The CDR3 region has the DNA TGTGCCAGCAGCGTGGGGCTTAACTACACCTTC. The genes are TRBV7-9 and TRBJ1-2; the D gene is possibly TRBD1 (5 bases). V lost 5 bases and J lost 10, with 11 bases in between. The CDR3 length is 11 residues. In germline, CDR1 is SEHNR, CDR2 FQNEAQ (reference sequence).

The chain employs TRBV11-2 and TRBJ2-7; D call uncertain. V lost 1 base, J lost 3 bases, and 19 bases lay in between. Germline values: CDR1 SGHAT, CDR2 FQNNGV. The CDR3 spans 17 residues. The CDR3 spells CASSLGLSARNYYEQYF. The DNA for the CDR3 is TGTGCCAGCAGCTTAGGTCTTTCGGCTAGGAATTACTACGAGCAGTACTTC.

This clone was recorded once. The chain links TRBV6-6 to TRBJ2-2; 7 bases align to TRBD2. The length of the CDR3 is 15 residues. Trimming at V came to 2 bases and at J to 6 bases, leaving 6 bases not matched to a gene. Germline lookup yields CDR1 MNHNY and CDR2 SVGAGI (reference sequence). CDR3 region: CASSYTSGRAGELFF. In DNA form, the CDR3 reads TGTGCCAGCAGTTACACCTCAGGGAGGGCCGGGGAGCTGTTTTTT.

The chain joins TRBV9 to TRBJ1-5, with TRBD1 as a possible D gene (5 bases). This CDR3 is 14 amino acids long. The V gene lost 4 bases and the J gene lost 4 bases, with 12 bases spanning the gap. Germline-derived CDR1 and CDR2 are SGDLS and YYNGEE. CDR3 DNA sequence: TGTGCCAGCAGCAAAGAAACAGGAAATCAGCCCCAGCATTTT. It codes for CASSKETGNQPQHF.

This clone has only one observation. The DNA of the CDR3 is TGTGCCAGCAGCCCAAGCACCTCCCGCGAGACCCAGTACTTC. It codes for CASSPSTSRETQYF. J is TRBJ2-5 and V is TRBV7-6, with no clear D. CDR3 length equals 14 residues. In germline, CDR1 is SGHVS, CDR2 FNYEAQ. Trimming removed 5 bases at V and 5 bases at J, with 15 bases between.

The V and J genes are TRBV4-2 and TRBJ2-3; 7 bases agree with TRBD1. V was clipped by 2 bases and J by 4 bases; unmatched bases: 15. The CDR3 loop spans 18 amino acids. The germline V gene encodes CDR1 LGHNA and CDR2 YNFKEQ. As DNA, the CDR3 is TGTGCCAGCAGCCAAACAGCCACCCCGGGACAGCACTCAGATACGCAGTATTTT. Residues: CASSQTATPGQHSDTQYF.

The V and J genes are TRBV6-5 and TRBJ2-7, with a possible D match to TRBD1 (7 bases). The V and J ends lost 6 bases and 7 bases respectively, with 22 bases between them. Germline CDR1 and CDR2: MNHEY and SVGAGI. This CDR3 comprises 15 residues. The CDR3: CASRPGGFVGGEQYF. CDR3 bases: TGTGCCAGCAGACCAGGGGGGTTCGTTGGAGGAGAGCAGTACTTC.

This chain connects TRBV6-5 to TRBJ2-7, with TRBD2 matching 7 bases. The CDR3 totals 14 residues. Trimming at V came to 6 bases and at J to 6 bases, leaving 11 bases not matched to a gene. CDR1 MNHEY and CDR2 SVGAGI come from the germline V gene. CDR3 residues: CASSLFRWGGEQYF. The CDR3 bases are TGTGCCAGCAGCCTTTTCCGGTGGGGGGGCGAGCAGTACTTC.

This rearrangement joins TRBV11-2 to TRBJ2-5; 7 bases match TRBD2. Germline V gene lookup returns CDR1 SGHAT and CDR2 FQNNGV. V lost 1 base, J lost 7 bases, and 12 bases stayed unmatched. The CDR3 contains 16 residues. The CDR3 DNA reads TGTGCCAGCAGCTTAGGGGGCGGGAGTCTAAAGAGGACCCAGTACTTC. It encodes CASSLGGGSLKRTQYF.

The count of this clone is one. The chain uses TRBV5-6 and TRBJ1-6, with D unresolved. The CDR3 runs 14 residues. The germline V and J ends were trimmed by 2 bases and 7 bases, with 10 bases remaining between them. The germline V gene encodes CDR1 SGHDT and CDR2 YYEEEE. CDR3 region: CASSFGLGNSPLHF. The CDR3 coding sequence is TGTGCCAGCAGCTTTGGACTGGGAAATTCACCCCTCCACTTT.

The genes are TRBV23-1 and TRBJ2-7; 9 bases fit TRBD1. TRBV23-1 is an ORF, with its function uncertain. CDR3 length: 16 amino acids. Trimming took 0 bases from V and 3 from J; bases not matched to a gene: 6. The CDR3 reads CASSQSEDRGFYEQYF. The DNA for the CDR3 is TGCGCCAGCAGTCAATCAGAGGACAGGGGATTCTACGAGCAGTACTTC.

This clone was detected once. In nucleotides, the CDR3 is TGTGCCAGTAGTATAGGGTCGGGACACCGCTACAATGAGCAGTTCTTC. It yields the protein CASSIGSGHRYNEQFF. The chain couples TRBV19 to TRBJ2-1, with D possibly being TRBD1 (6 bases). The germline V and J ends were trimmed by 1 base and 3 bases, with 13 bases remaining between them. Germline V CDR1 and CDR2: LNHDA, SQIVND (reference sequence). The CDR3 loop spans 16 amino acids.

This sequence joins TRBV7-6 and TRBJ2-2; 14 bases are shared with TRBD2. Germline values: CDR1 SGHVS, CDR2 FNYEAQ. The CDR3 runs to 19 residues. V gave up 3 bases and J gave up 7 bases; unmatched junction bases: 13. DNA for the CDR3: TGTGCCAGCAGCTTCGACCAACCGGGACTAGCGGGAGTCGGCGGGGAGCTGTTTTTT. This codes for CASSFDQPGLAGVGGELFF.

CDR3 coding DNA: TGTGCCTGGCGACAGGGGGCTCAGCCCCAGCATTTT. Translated, it gives CAWRQGAQPQHF. J is TRBJ1-5 and V is TRBV30, with 10 bases aligning to TRBD1. From germline, CDR1 is GTSNPN and CDR2 SVGIG (reference sequence). There are 12 residues in the CDR3. J gave up 6 bases and V 5 bases, and 1 base lay outside the gene matches.

This clone was counted a single time. The chain joins TRBV7-9 to TRBJ1-2; D is perhaps TRBD1 (6 bases). CDR1 and CDR2 from the germline V gene are SEHNR and FQNEAQ (reference sequence). The CDR3 is 15 residues long. Trimming left V 1 base short and J 3 bases short, with 12 bases between. CDR3 bases: TGTGCCAGCAGCTTAGAGGTCAGGGGCTACTATGGCTACACCTTC. Its protein is CASSLEVRGYYGYTF.

In DNA form, the CDR3 reads TGTGCCAGCCGCGGGGTAGCGGGAGTAGGTACCGGGGAGCTGTTTTTT. Its protein is CASRGVAGVGTGELFF. The rearrangement uses TRBV27 and TRBJ2-2; 9 nucleotides match TRBD2. The V segment lost 8 bases and the J segment 5 bases; nucleotides outside the gene matches: 12. CDR1 is MNHEY and CDR2 is SMNVEV in the germline V gene (reference sequence). The length of the CDR3 is 16 residues.

This chain uses TRBV30 with TRBJ1-3, with D unclear. This CDR3 comprises 13 residues. Looked up from germline, CDR1 is GTSNPN and CDR2 is SVGIG (reference sequence). V was shortened by 7 bases and J by 0 bases, with 10 bases between the two germline ends. CDR3 residues: CALRSRSGNTIYF. CDR3 coding DNA: TGTGCCTTACGGTCCCGCTCTGGAAACACCATATATTTT.